This T cell receptor (beta chain) emerged from a study of cytomegalovirus exposure and HLA in healthy donors. The donors belonged to the approximately 120-subject validation cohort, separate from the roughly 710-subject first cohort. Of note for this clone: Its specificity is not known.

The CDR3 totals 13 residues. CDR1 is KGHSH and CDR2 is LQKENI in the germline V gene. V was pared by 4 bases and J by 4 bases, with 10 bases between. Study-wide findings and caveats: Specificity for CMV antigens was confirmed in vitro for a few of the CMV-associated chains. The study put 150 to 200 TCR beta chains on its list as cytomegalovirus-associated.

The table came from immunoSEQ multiplex PCR; TCRdb's copy has only in-frame clones and leaves some out. This table has about 150,000 clones, around 89% appearing once. This chain links TRBV18 with TRBJ2-5; TRBD2 is a possible D gene (5 bases). The receptor comes from a man aged 18 to 29 in good health and CMV-seronegative. Sequences were obtained from PBMCs. The CDR3 loop is CASSRSRGETQYF. The CDR3 DNA sequence: TGTGCCAGCTCACGGTCTCGGGGAGAGACCCAGTACTTC. The variable domain in full, with the rest retrieved from reference TRBV18 and TRBJ2-5, is NAGVMQNPRHLVRRRGQEARLRCSPMKGHSHVYWYRQLPEEGLKFMVYLQKENIIDESGMPKERFSAEFPKEGPSILRIQQVVRGDSAAYFCASSRSRGETQYFGPGTRLLVL.